This T cell receptor beta chain was identified in a study of T cells after yellow fever vaccination. Ten or more counts support this clonotype. Its specificity is unknown. General study findings and limits: Any FACS-sorted repertoire could hold abundant clonotypes that contaminate it from the bulk population. Clonotypes appearing in both CD4 and CD8 compartments existed, and their share was small.

The length of the CDR3 is 16 residues. Germline V CDR1 and CDR2: SGHTA, FQGNSA. V shed 4 bases, J shed 1 base, and the junction held 6 bases outside the gene matches. Production of TCR cDNA was by 5'RACE template switching, which also added a universal primer site and UMIs. TCRdb ran MiXCR on the 5' RACE reads and lists one entry per CDR3 protein. The sample holds 550,000 to 750,000 distinct CDR3 sequences, roughly 13% seen once. This TCR came from a man younger than 40 who received the YFV17D yellow fever vaccine. The specimen comprised PBMCs, sampled on the day of the yellow fever booster vaccination. This rearrangement joins TRBV7-2 to TRBJ2-3, with 9 bases matching TRBD2. The chain's CDR3 is CASSSRAGGGTDTQYF. Written as DNA, the CDR3 is TGTGCCAGCAGCTCGCGAGCGGGAGGAGGCACAGATACGCAGTATTTT.